This T cell receptor (beta chain) was observed in a study of blood T cell repertoires in COVID-19. In the study overall: The United States, Italy and Spain were the sources of the acute and convalescent COVID-19 samples. Nucleic acid was either cDNA or gDNA, and it came from T cells, B-cell-depleted T cells, or PBMCs.

Germline V CDR1 and CDR2: GTSNPN, SVGIG (reference sequence). V was shortened by 0 bases and J by 8 bases, with 11 bases between the two germline ends. This CDR3 has 14 amino acids. Followed over time, Seattle patients had been enrolled while infection was active. Under the authors' procedure: Estimates of nucleated cell counts were drawn from the amplification of reference gene primers. The table came from immunoSEQ multiplex PCR; TCRdb's copy has only in-frame clones and leaves some out. Clone size and V and J calls were adopted from that table, with D and trimming inferred from the DNA. This sample has 30,000 to 40,000 clones, with less than 80% found just once.

Sequencing was carried out using peripheral blood. This TCR was sampled from a man aged 65 to 79 with COVID-19, enrolled during active disease. The chain is built from TRBV30 and TRBJ1-6; D not resolved. The CDR3 nucleotides read TGTGCCTGGAGTGTCCGGGTAGCGTATTCACCCCTCCACTTT. It encodes CAWSVRVAYSPLHF.